This TCR beta chain was obtained from a study of CD8+ T cells in alopecia areata. Study-level background: Grafts of skin from C3H/HeJ donors aged about 6-13 months with spontaneous alopecia went to female C3H/HeJ mice aged 7-10 weeks. Points from the study as a whole: Clonality in lesional scalp, especially alopecia totalis/universalis, exceeded that of normal scalp.

CDR1 and CDR2 from the germline V gene are NNHNN and SYGAGS (reference sequence). The CDR3 is 15 residues long. The trim removed 3 bases at V and 2 bases at J, leaving 2 bases unmatched. Time point noted: mouse skin 3 weeks after grafting. Biopsies came from recipient mouse skin at grafting, then 3 and 6 weeks later. cDNA prepared by RNA extraction and subsequent reverse transcription served as the template for sequencing. Sequencing was performed with immunoSEQ multiplex PCR; in TCRdb, only in-frame clones are kept and a portion is missing. The sample is made up of roughly 3,200 clones, none counted only once. On this clone: Antigen specificity is unknown. Gene names and germline refer to mouse. The read halts 4 residues ahead of the CDR3 end, with the missing end drawn from the germline J gene.

This TCR was recovered from a C3H/HeJ mouse with alopecia areata. Mouse strain MHC haplotype: H2-k. The chain combines TRBV13-2 with TRBJ2-7; 13 bases match TRBD2. The source material was skin, sampled at week 3. The CDR3 DNA, read in part, is TGTGCCAGCGGTGGCGGACTGGGGGGGCCCTAT. Amino acids: CASGGGLGGPY. The entire CDR3 protein is CASGGGLGGPYEQYF.